Listed here are 20 T cell receptor beta chains from one sample, sequenced in a study of T cells in Graves' hyperthyroidism and ophthalmopathy. Amplification of TCR beta CDR3 regions was performed using RNA transcripts as template. A set of HTBI primers served as the primers for a first-round RT-PCR of the TCR CDR3. TCRdb recomputed calls from the multiplex PCR reads with MiXCR, one row per CDR3 protein. The sample shows 500,000 or so distinct CDR3 sequences, about 16% of them seen only once. The specimen sequenced was blood. These receptors were taken from a woman aged 25 to 39 with Graves' ophthalmopathy.

The chain is built from TRBV20-1 and TRBJ2-1, with TRBD2 identical over 7 bases. In germline, CDR1 is DFQATT, CDR2 SNEGSKA (reference sequence). CDR3 size: 15 residues. The trim removed 0 bases at V and 6 bases at J, leaving 8 bases unmatched. The CDR3 sequence: CSARDGSGFGNEQFF. CDR3 nucleotide sequence: TGCAGTGCTAGAGATGGTAGCGGGTTTGGCAATGAGCAGTTCTTC.

This clonotype was counted ten times or more. J is TRBJ2-7 and V is TRBV7-2, with 9 bases matching TRBD1. The junction had 6 bases not matched to a gene; V was cut back by 5 bases and J by 4 bases. Germline CDR1 is SGHTA and CDR2 is FQGNSA. CDR3 length equals 14 residues. The CDR3 DNA reads TGTGCCAGCAGCCCGGACAGGGGAAGGTACGAGCAGTACTTC. Protein sequence: CASSPDRGRYEQYF.

There are many counts of this clonotype. The rearrangement links TRBV6-1 to TRBJ1-2; D is ambiguous. The CDR3 loop spans 12 amino acids. Germline assignment: CDR1 MNHNS and CDR2 SASEGT. V lost 6 bases and J 4 bases, leaving 9 bases between the germline ends. The CDR3 nucleotides read TGTGCCAGCAGCGCTTCAGCCTATGGCTACACCTTC. Residues: CASSASAYGYTF.

This clonotype was seen at least ten times. The chain is built from TRBV14 and TRBJ2-2; tentative D call: TRBD2 (7 bases). Germline V gives CDR1 SGHDN, CDR2 FVKESK. Trimming removed 0 bases from V and 3 bases from J, with 14 bases in between. The CDR3 contains 17 residues. The CDR3, as DNA: TGTGCCAGCAGCCAAGATTACGGGGGGCGAGACACCGGGGAGCTGTTTTTT. Translating it yields CASSQDYGGRDTGELFF.

At least ten counts were recorded for this clonotype. The rearrangement uses TRBV20-1 and TRBJ1-6, with 8 bases aligning to TRBD1. After removal of 7 bases from V and 9 bases from J, the junction contained 11 bases not matched to a gene. CDR1 DFQATT and CDR2 SNEGSKA come from the germline V gene (reference sequence). The CDR3 spans 14 residues. The CDR3 DNA reads TGCAGTGTCGTCCCCGGGACAGGCTCTTCACCCCTCCACTTT. Amino acid sequence: CSVVPGTGSSPLHF.

The V gene is TRBV5-8, the J gene TRBJ1-5; 8 nucleotides line up with TRBD1. Per the germline V gene, CDR1 is SGHTS and CDR2 is YDEGEE. The CDR3 covers 15 residues. The J segment lost 5 bases and the V segment lost 4 bases, leaving 8 bases of the junction unmatched. CDR3 bases: TGTGCCAGCAGCCCAGGACAGGGTTGGGATCAGCCCCAGCATTTT. Translation: CASSPGQGWDQPQHF.

This clonotype was seen ten or more times. The rearrangement joins TRBV27 to TRBJ2-2, with a possible D match to TRBD1 (5 bases). Germline loops: CDR1 MNHEY, CDR2 SMNVEV (reference sequence). The length of the CDR3 is 16 residues. Trimming removed 2 bases at V and 4 bases at J, with 14 bases between. CDR3 bases: TGTGCCAGCAGTTTAATAGGGCAGGGTGTCACCGGGGAGCTGTTTTTT. Encoded protein: CASSLIGQGVTGELFF.

The rearrangement uses TRBV20-1 and TRBJ2-7; 11 bases are a match to TRBD2. V was pared by 5 bases and J by 7 bases, with 22 bases of the junction left unmatched. Germline CDR1 is DFQATT and CDR2 is SNEGSKA (reference sequence). The CDR3 is 18 amino acids. For the CDR3, the DNA is TGCAGTGCTGATGACGAGCTTATTAGCGGGAGGGCCTTGGGGGAGCAGTACTTC. Its translation: CSADDELISGRALGEQYF.

This clonotype was recorded many times. J is TRBJ2-7 and V is TRBV7-2; no firm D call. The length of the CDR3 is 13 residues. The V end lost 6 bases, the J end lost 7 bases, and 16 bases lay between the germline ends. Looked up from germline, CDR1 is SGHTA and CDR2 is FQGNSA. CDR3 region: CASRTLQTREQYF. Written as DNA, the CDR3 is TGTGCCAGCAGAACCCTTCAGACGAGGGAGCAGTACTTC.

The genes are TRBV13 and TRBJ2-7, with TRBD1 identical over 9 bases. Germline CDR1 and CDR2: PRHDT and FYEKMQ (reference sequence). The CDR3 extends over 16 amino acids. J lost 0 bases, V lost 5 bases, and 8 bases had no gene match. This CDR3 is CASSTWLTGGSYEQYF. CDR3 nucleotides: TGTGCCAGCAGCACGTGGCTGACAGGGGGCTCCTACGAGCAGTACTTC.

On this clonotype itself: Just one base apart from a much larger clone, this may be a read error. The chain links TRBV4-3 to TRBJ2-1, with 8 nucleotides matching TRBD1. The CDR3 has 18 amino acids. Germline V gene data show CDR1 as LGHNA and CDR2 as YSLEER. Here the CDR3 DNA reads TGCGCCGGCAGCCAACTTGTTCTTGGCCAGGGGGCTTTCAATGAGCAGTTCTTC. This codes for CAGSQLVLGQGAFNEQFF.

The chain uses TRBV20-1 and TRBJ2-6; D uncertain. CDR3 length: 14 residues. Germline V gene lookup returns CDR1 DFQATT and CDR2 SNEGSKA (reference sequence). The germline V and J ends were trimmed by 3 bases and 2 bases, with 8 bases remaining between them. The CDR3 loop is CSASRPTGANVLTF. In nucleotides, the CDR3 is TGCAGTGCTAGCAGGCCAACTGGGGCCAACGTCCTGACTTTC.

The chain links TRBV19 to TRBJ2-5, with a possible D match to TRBD2 (5 bases). Trimming removed 5 bases from V and 7 bases from J, with 23 bases in between. The CDR3 runs 16 residues. Per germline, CDR1 LNHDA and CDR2 SQIVND (reference sequence). CDR3 sequence reads: CASSLLEPHGRGTQYF. The CDR3 DNA reads TGTGCCAGTAGTCTCTTGGAGCCACACGGCCGGGGGACCCAGTACTTC.

This clonotype has a count of ten or more. The chain recombines TRBV29-1 with TRBJ1-2; D gene uncertain. Germline loops: CDR1 SQVTM, CDR2 ANQGSEA. This CDR3 contains 13 residues. V shed 4 bases and J shed 2 bases, with 11 bases lying between them. CDR3 residues: CSVGAAVNYGYTF. The CDR3 region has the DNA TGCAGCGTTGGAGCGGCGGTCAACTATGGCTACACCTTC.

Ten or more counts support this clonotype. Here the CDR3 DNA reads TGCAGTGCTAGAGATTTCGGGACAACCGAGCAGTTCTTC. Protein: CSARDFGTTEQFF. The genes are TRBV20-1 and TRBJ2-1, with TRBD1 as a possible D gene (6 bases). This CDR3 is built from 13 residues. V dropped 0 bases and J dropped 10 bases, with 13 bases sitting between them. Germline CDR1 reads DFQATT; CDR2 reads SNEGSKA (reference sequence).

This clonotype appeared many times. The CDR3, as DNA: TGTGCCAGCAGGCGCGGGGCCCTCAATCAGCCCCAGCATTTT. Its translation is CASRRGALNQPQHF. The chain links TRBV12-3 or TRBV12-4 to TRBJ1-5, with D possibly matching TRBD1 (5 bases). The ends were cut back, 6 bases at V and 3 bases at J, with 12 bases in the middle. The CDR3 sequence is 14 residues long.

The chain links TRBV12-3 or TRBV12-4 to TRBJ1-4; 9 bases line up with TRBD1. V was pared by 5 bases and J by 2 bases, with 6 bases of the junction left unmatched. The length of the CDR3 is 16 residues. The chain's CDR3 is CASSPGQGPTNEKLFF. DNA of the CDR3: TGTGCCAGCAGTCCGGGACAGGGACCCACTAATGAAAAACTGTTTTTT.

The sample holds many counts of this clonotype. This sequence joins TRBV12-3 or TRBV12-4 and TRBJ1-5, with D perhaps matching TRBD1 (6 bases). V lost 6 bases, J lost 4 bases, and 16 bases lay in between. The CDR3 is 15 residues long. The chain's CDR3 is CASRSGVGKNQPQHF. CDR3 in DNA: TGTGCCAGCAGGTCAGGGGTGGGGAAAAATCAGCCCCAGCATTTT.

This clonotype has a count of ten or more. The rearrangement uses TRBV27 and TRBJ2-7; D call uncertain. Germline loops: CDR1 MNHEY, CDR2 SMNVEV (reference sequence). Trimming shortened V by 10 bases and J by 2 bases, and 15 bases separated the two germline ends. The CDR3 is 13 residues long. The CDR3 nucleotides read TGTGCCACCTACGGGTCGCTACCCTACGAGCAGTACTTC. Encoded protein: CATYGSLPYEQYF.

The rearrangement uses TRBV29-1 and TRBJ2-7; D remains ambiguous. The CDR3 loop spans 13 amino acids. Germline V gives CDR1 SQVTM, CDR2 ANQGSEA. V lost 7 bases, J lost 7 bases, and 20 bases lay in between. Here the CDR3 DNA reads TGCAGCGCCGCCGGAACTAATCTACGAGAGCAGTACTTC. Translation: CSAAGTNLREQYF.